The text below deals with one T cell receptor beta chain. The source of the sample is a study of T cell changes during pregnancy in multiple sclerosis. Profiling relied on immunoSEQ multiplex PCR, and the TCRdb table lists in-frame clones only, not all of them. This table holds around 95,000 clones, 94% found once. The CDR3 spans 15 residues. Germline values: CDR1 SGHRS, CDR2 YFSETQ. Trimming cost V 4 bases and J 6 bases, with 20 bases left between them. The sequencing here drew on peripheral blood, taken after pregnancy. The chain has TRBV5-1 and TRBJ2-7; possibly TRBD2 for D (6 bases). This TCR came from a female donor in good health, enrolled as a control in a pregnancy study. The CDR3 reads CASSPSEGLGVEQYF. The CDR3 DNA reads TGCGCCAGCAGCCCTTCGGAGGGGCTCGGGGTCGAGCAGTACTTC.